The 9 T cell receptor beta chains below were found in one sample sequenced in a study of cytomegalovirus exposure and HLA in healthy donors. Primers: 60 Vbeta forward and 13 Jbeta reverse. Using immunoSEQ multiplex PCR, the repertoire was profiled, and TCRdb retains in-frame clones only, with some absent. The sample lists 40,000 or so clones; 60% to 70% were seen once. Sequencing was done on a sample of PBMCs. The receptor source for this set is a man aged 40-49 years in good health and CMV-seronegative.

The rearrangement links TRBV30 to TRBJ1-6, with D perhaps TRBD1 (5 bases). V was clipped by 5 bases and J by 5 bases, with 13 bases between them. Germline CDR1 and CDR2: GTSNPN and SVGIG (reference sequence). This CDR3 comprises 14 residues. The CDR3 reads CAWGGDGNNSPLHF. In DNA form, the CDR3 reads TGTGCCTGGGGAGGGGACGGCAATAATTCACCCCTCCACTTT.

This clone was observed a few times. V gene TRBV7-2 combines with J gene TRBJ2-5; 7 nucleotides line up with TRBD1. Germline-derived CDR1 and CDR2 are SGHTA and FQGNSA. The CDR3 consists of 15 residues. V shed 4 bases, J shed 5 bases, and the junction held 10 bases outside the gene matches. CDR3 region: CASSSQTGRGETQYF. The CDR3 bases are TGTGCCAGCAGCTCTCAGACAGGGCGAGGGGAGACCCAGTACTTC.

The rearrangement uses TRBV4-2 and TRBJ1-2, with D possibly being TRBD1 (5 bases). V was clipped by 2 bases and J by 0 bases, with 10 bases between them. This CDR3 comprises 15 residues. Germline V gene sequence: CDR1 LGHNA, CDR2 YNFKEQ. CDR3 region: CASSQTTVSNYGYTF. For the CDR3, the DNA is TGTGCCAGCAGCCAAACGACAGTATCTAACTATGGCTACACCTTC.

This sequence joins TRBV6-5 and TRBJ1-2, with 12 bases aligning to TRBD1. With V trimmed by 0 bases and J by 8 bases, 4 bases remained unmatched. Germline assignment: CDR1 MNHEY and CDR2 SVGAGI. This CDR3 is built from 15 residues. The CDR3: CASSYSGDRGRGYTF. In DNA form, the CDR3 reads TGTGCCAGCAGTTACTCAGGGGACAGGGGGCGAGGCTACACCTTC.

The chain carries TRBV10-3 and TRBJ2-5, with 15 nucleotides matching TRBD2. CDR1 and CDR2 (germline): ENHRY, SYGVKD. V was pared by 2 bases and J by 5 bases, with 3 bases of the junction left unmatched. The CDR3 is 16 amino acids. DNA of the CDR3: TGTGCCATCAGTGAGGGACTAGCGGGGGGGATGGAGACCCAGTACTTC. Translation gives CAISEGLAGGMETQYF.

The chain employs TRBV7-2 and TRBJ1-5; possible D gene TRBD1, 5 bases. Per germline, CDR1 SGHTA and CDR2 FQGNSA. The CDR3 consists of 16 residues. The V and J ends lost 4 bases and 0 bases respectively, with 13 bases between them. CDR3 amino acids: CASSSTGIASNQPQHF. The DNA of the CDR3 is TGTGCCAGCAGCTCCACAGGAATCGCTAGCAATCAGCCCCAGCATTTT.

CDR3 DNA: TGTGCCAGCAGCTGGAGTAAGGAGGGGGCAGGGGAGCAGTACTTC. Translation gives CASSWSKEGAGEQYF. The gene calls are TRBV7-6 and TRBJ2-7; weak D call: TRBD1 (7 bases). Germline V gives CDR1 SGHVS, CDR2 FNYEAQ. The CDR3 spans 15 residues. Trimming shortened V by 4 bases and J by 7 bases, and 20 bases separated the two germline ends.

The chain is built from TRBV28 and TRBJ2-7; 7 nucleotides match TRBD2. In germline, CDR1 is MDHEN, CDR2 SYDVKM. Trimming took 3 bases from V and 0 from J; bases not matched to a gene: 11. This CDR3 has 17 residues. The CDR3, as DNA: TGTGCCAGCAGTTTTCTCGGGTTCGGGGGGACCTCCTACGAGCAGTACTTC. It is translated as CASSFLGFGGTSYEQYF.

In this sample, this clone is medium-sized (0.01 to 0.1%). The J gene is TRBJ2-5, the V gene TRBV6-5; 7 positions match TRBD1. Unmatched junction bases numbered 10, after V lost 6 bases and J lost 3 bases. The CDR3 has 15 amino acids. Germline loops: CDR1 MNHEY, CDR2 SVGAGI. This CDR3 reads CASSPFSGQKETQYF. The CDR3 DNA reads TGTGCCAGCAGCCCTTTCTCGGGACAGAAAGAGACCCAGTACTTC.